Below are 19 T cell receptor beta chains sequenced from a single sample in a study of T cell clonality in common variable immunodeficiency. Only in-frame clones appear in the TCRdb table, and some are missing; sequencing was by immunoSEQ multiplex PCR. The sample has approximately 60,000 clones, none seen only once. Sequenced material: peripheral blood mononuclear cells. The receptors derive from a person aged 18-69 years in good health.

This clone was detected ten times or more. The read comes to an end 3 residues before the CDR3 does, leaving the germline J gene to fill in the end. The chain is built from TRBV6-2 or TRBV6-3 and TRBJ2-1; D may be TRBD1 (7 bases). The germline CDR1 and CDR2 sequences are MNHEY and SVGEGT. V lost 5 bases and J 4 bases, leaving 12 bases between the germline ends. The CDR3 totals 14 residues. The CDR3 here is CASSRRDSYNEQFF. The sequenced part of the CDR3 DNA is TGTGCCAGCAGTAGGAGGGACAGTTACAATGAG.

This clone was recorded many times. From the germline J gene comes the end of the CDR3, since the read stops 3 residues before it. This chain uses TRBV19 with TRBJ2-3, with D possibly being TRBD2 (6 bases). From germline, CDR1 is LNHDA and CDR2 SQIVND (reference sequence). Trimming took off 7 bases at V and 0 bases at J, with 11 bases between the two ends. The CDR3 has 14 residues. CDR3 bases read: TGTGCCAGTAATCAAGGGACTAGCACAGATACG. This codes for CASNQGTSTDT. The whole CDR3 protein reads CASNQGTSTDTQYF.

On this clone itself: The sequenced fragment ends 3 residues before the CDR3 boundary, so the rest is inferred from the germline J gene. V is TRBV7-9 and J is TRBJ2-3, with a weak D call TRBD1 (8 bases). CDR1 and CDR2 (germline): SEHNR, FQNEAQ (reference sequence). This CDR3 spans 14 amino acids. CDR3 sequence reads: CASSWTGRRETQYF. The DNA read from the CDR3 is TGTGCCAGCAGCTGGACAGGGCGGCGGGAGACG.

This clone has at least ten counts. The CDR3 end lies 3 residues beyond the end of the read and is filled in from the germline J gene. J is TRBJ1-2 and V is TRBV20-1; TRBD1 matches at 10 bases. The CDR3 length is 16 residues. V was clipped by 1 base and J by 1 base; unmatched bases: 6. Germline V gene lookup returns CDR1 DFQATT and CDR2 SNEGSKA (reference sequence). The CDR3 loop is CSARAGTGAYNYGYTF. The sequenced part of the CDR3 DNA is TGCAGTGCTAGAGCCGGGACAGGGGCCTATAACTATGGC.

At least ten counts were recorded for this clone. The read terminates 3 residues before the CDR3 end, so the remaining end is supplied by the germline J gene. Distinct nucleotide sequences in the sample also encode this CDR3. The V call is TRBV10-3, the J call TRBJ2-7; 7 nucleotides line up with TRBD2. The CDR3 contains 14 residues. The V segment lost 4 bases and the J segment 3 bases; nucleotides outside the gene matches: 6. Germline loops: CDR1 ENHRY, CDR2 SYGVKD. This CDR3 is CAISGGDYRYEQYF. The CDR3 DNA, read in part, is TGTGCCATCAGTGGGGGGGACTACCGCTACGAG.

This clone was seen a few times. One base separates it from a far larger clone, so it is likely a read error. The DNA ends 3 residues before the CDR3 does, and the rest of the CDR3 is filled in from the germline J gene. The rearrangement uses TRBV19 and TRBJ2-7, with 11 bases that match TRBD2. The CDR3 is 16 residues long. Germline V lookup: CDR1 LNHDA, CDR2 SQIVND (reference sequence). CDR3 sequence: CATSFAGTSGTTEQYF. CDR3 DNA, as far as it was read: TGTGCCACTAGTTTCGCCGGGACTAGCGGAACTACCGAG.

Many counts were recorded for this clone. Read coverage stops 3 residues before the CDR3 terminus; the germline J gene supplies the remainder. This rearrangement joins TRBV7-7 to TRBJ2-5; 7 bases line up with TRBD1. The CDR3 sequence is 14 residues long. V trimming: 5 bases; J trimming: 1 base; junction bases outside the gene matches: 4. Germline assignment: CDR1 SSHAT and CDR2 FNYEAQ (reference sequence). The CDR3 here is CASSIGTVQETQYF. Partial CDR3 DNA: TGTGCCAGCAGCATCGGGACAGTCCAAGAGACC. The full variable domain, with the rest looked up from reference TRBV7-7 and TRBJ2-5, is GAGVSQSPRYKVTKRGQDVTLRCDPISSHATLYWYQQALGQGPEFLTYFNYEAQPDKSGLPSDRFSAERPEGSISTLTIQRTEQRDSAMYRCASSIGTVQETQYFGPGTRLLVL.

This clone came up many times. A read error may account for a junction end that differs from germline. The read ends 3 residues early relative to the CDR3; the germline J gene fills the gap. The V and J genes are TRBV4-2 and TRBJ2-1; TRBD2 matches at 8 bases. The CDR3 totals 13 residues. CDR1 LGHNA and CDR2 YNFKEQ come from the germline V gene. The CDR3 protein is CASSPGGVNEQFF. The covered CDR3 bases are TGCGCCAGCAGCCCGGGGGGGGTCAATGAG.

This clone was detected many times. The read terminates 3 residues ahead of where the CDR3 ends, so the germline J gene completes it. The V and J genes are TRBV18 and TRBJ1-1, with D tentatively TRBD1 (6 bases). V dropped 3 bases and J dropped 5 bases, with 16 bases sitting between them. There are 15 residues in the CDR3. Germline-derived CDR1 and CDR2 are KGHSH and LQKENI. CDR3 DNA (partial): TGTGCCAGCTCACCGTGGGACACTAGGGGAACTGAA. It specifies CASSPWDTRGTE. The CDR3, in full, reads CASSPWDTRGTEAFF.

Turning to this clone: This sequence may be a read error, since a much larger clone differs from it by one base. From the germline J gene comes the end of the CDR3, since the read stops 3 residues before it. This sequence joins TRBV19 and TRBJ1-5; D possibly corresponds to TRBD1 (6 bases). Germline values: CDR1 LNHDA, CDR2 SQIVND (reference sequence). This CDR3 has 16 amino acids. The CDR3 sequence: CATSMGWGPTNQPQHF. The CDR3 bases that were read are TGTGCCACTAGTATGGGGTGGGGGCCTACAAATCAGCCC.

This clone has more than one count but fewer than ten. Coverage ceases 3 residues before the CDR3 finishes, and the germline J gene fills in the end. The chain carries TRBV7-9 and TRBJ2-4; tentatively, D is TRBD2 (5 bases). Per germline, CDR1 SEHNR and CDR2 FQNEAQ (reference sequence). The CDR3 consists of 13 residues. The DNA read from the CDR3 is TGTGCCAGCAGCTTAAACGGAGTCGCGGGT. Residues: CASSLNGVAG. The full CDR3 reads CASSLNGVAGQYF.

This clone was picked up many times. CDR3 protein: CASSLRGSREKLFF. Incomplete CDR3 DNA: TGTGCCAGCAGCTTGCGGGGTTCCAGGGAAAAA. V and J are TRBV5-8 and TRBJ1-4; D is uncertain. The CDR3 extends 3 residues past the end of the read, so its final part is completed from the germline J gene. This CDR3 contains 14 residues. V shed 1 base and J shed 8 bases, with 12 bases lying between them. Germline loops: CDR1 SGHTS, CDR2 YDEGEE.

This clone was picked up many times. The read finishes 3 residues shy of the CDR3 end, and the germline J gene is used to complete it. The chain links TRBV6-1 to TRBJ1-1; D uncertain. The germline CDR1 and CDR2 sequences are MNHNS and SASEGT. The CDR3 loop spans 10 amino acids. The CDR3 spells CASSEFRAFF. Partial CDR3 DNA: TGTGCCAGCAGTGAGTTTCGG.

The table lists this clone with a few counts. The CDR3 end lies 3 residues beyond the end of the read and is filled in from the germline J gene. The chain is built from TRBV6-2 or TRBV6-3 and TRBJ1-2, with D tentatively TRBD1 (6 bases). Looked up from germline, CDR1 is MNHEY and CDR2 is SVGEGT. This CDR3 has 14 amino acids. The CDR3 reads CASGEWSGANDYTF. The CDR3 bases that were read are TGTGCCAGCGGCGAATGGTCAGGGGCGAACGAC.

This clone was counted ten times or more. The CDR3 is cut off 3 residues early in the read; its end comes from the germline J gene. The rearrangement links TRBV5-6 to TRBJ1-1; no firm D call. Germline CDR1 SGHDT, CDR2 YYEEEE. This CDR3 region has 13 residues. CDR3 bases read: TGTGCCAGCAGCTTGGCTGGCAGTCATGAG. Its protein is CASSLAGSHE. The whole CDR3 sequence reads CASSLAGSHEAFF.

Regarding this clone: The read terminates 3 residues before the CDR3 end, so the remaining end is supplied by the germline J gene. Other DNA sequences in the sample encode the same CDR3. The genes are TRBV5-6 and TRBJ1-3; weak D call: TRBD1 (5 bases). The CDR3 contains 13 residues. Germline assignment: CDR1 SGHDT and CDR2 YYEEEE. CDR3 residues: CASSPRRTGSIYF. The covered CDR3 bases are TGTGCCAGCAGCCCGAGACGTACAGGTTCC.

This clone was seen at least ten times. The read ends 3 residues before the CDR3 terminus; that terminus is restored from the germline J gene. This rearrangement joins TRBV19 to TRBJ1-1, with TRBD1 as a possible D gene (5 bases). Per the germline V gene, CDR1 is LNHDA and CDR2 is SQIVND (reference sequence). Trimming took 5 bases from V and 1 from J, leaving 11 bases between them. This CDR3 has 14 amino acids. CDR3 DNA, as far as it was read: TGTGCCAGTAGTTTCGGCGGGGGGAACACTGAA. It translates to CASSFGGGNTE. The entire CDR3 is CASSFGGGNTEAFF.

This clone showed up many times. It may be a read error: a sequence one base away is much more abundant. With the read ending 3 residues before the CDR3 end, the germline J gene is used to fill in that end. The sample has other DNA sequences that encode this CDR3 too. The V call is TRBV5-6, the J call TRBJ1-3, with 7 bases matching TRBD1. The CDR3 is 15 amino acids. Looked up from germline, CDR1 is SGHDT and CDR2 is YYEEEE. The sequenced part of the CDR3 DNA is TGTGCCAGCAGCACCGGGGACAGCGAGATAGACACA. It translates to CASSTGDSEIDT. The whole CDR3 is CASSTGDSEIDTIYF.

This clone was picked up many times. The CDR3 goes on 3 residues after the read ends, and that part is filled in from the germline J gene. The chain joins TRBV2 to TRBJ1-2, with TRBD1 identical over 7 bases. In germline, CDR1 is SNHLY, CDR2 FYNNEI. Unmatched junction bases numbered 9, after V lost 8 bases and J lost 6 bases. This CDR3 has 13 amino acids. CDR3 region: CASEFRGQHGYTF. The CDR3 bases that were read are TGTGCCAGCGAATTCCGGGGACAGCATGGC.